The entry below gives a single T cell receptor (beta chain) sequence along with its context. Original methodology: Estimation of nucleated cell counts was performed using reference gene primer amplification. Only in-frame clones appear in the TCRdb table, and some are missing; sequencing was by immunoSEQ multiplex PCR. The DNA gave D and trimming, while V, J and clone size come from that table. The sample yields around 390,000 clones, about 86% seen once. This entry is derived from a study of blood T cell repertoires in COVID-19. Study in general: Samples taken during acute and convalescent COVID-19 were collected in the United States, Italy and Spain.

With 4 bases removed from V and 7 bases from J, the gap between germline ends came to 11 bases. Germline CDR1 and CDR2: SNHLY and FYNNEI. This CDR3 is built from 13 residues. V and J are TRBV2 and TRBJ1-5, with D perhaps TRBD1 (5 bases). This clonotype was obtained from a woman aged 50 to 65 who had recovered from COVID-19. The sequenced sample consisted of PBMCs or T cells enriched from blood (not recorded which). The DNA for the CDR3 is TGTGCCAGCAGTGCAGGGCTGGAGCAGCCCCAGCATTTT. Protein product: CASSAGLEQPQHF.